This entry is about one T cell receptor (beta chain). This clone was picked up a small number of times. The antigen it binds to is not known. No base quality information exists; no much larger clone differs at one position. A FACSAria II was used to sort memory CD4+ T cells, defined as single viable CD3+CD4+CD8-CD45RO+ cells. CMV serostatus was determined with a Roche Elecsys assay detecting serum IgG against CMV pp150, pp28, p38 and p52. After thawing, total CD4+ T cells were enriched by positive selection with CD4 magnetic microbeads. The samples came from a separate study whose specific focus was interrogating the CD4+ T cell memory repertoire. Following standard operating procedures, peripheral blood mononuclear cells were isolated and cryopreserved, while serum was kept at -80 degrees C. CD3-PerCP (BW264/56), CD4-APC (RPA-T4), CD45RO-PE (UCHT1) and CD8-Pacific Orange (3B5) antibodies were used for staining, and non-viable cells were excluded with Sytox blue.

The Quick-DNA Microprep Kit was used to extract genomic DNA from the sorted cells. Amplification of TCRbeta DNA was done with the immunoSEQ hsTCRbeta kit, following the protocol from the manufacturer. An Illumina MiSeq instrument was used to sequence the TCRbeta libraries. The authors' pipeline ran thus. Once out-of-frame sequences had been removed, millions of distinct TCRbeta sequences were left, which works out to an average of approximately 61,000 per individual. Two values were used to score each individual: the count of roughly 180 previously reported CMV-associated TCRbeta sequences and the total count of productive distinct TCRbeta sequences. A beta-binomial model was reimplemented in Python, and random forests from scikit-learn, run with default parameters, were trained on data from the US cohort. Classifier performance on the Belgian cohort was summarized as median AUC with percentile confidence intervals calculated over 10,000 bootstrap iterations. TCRdb re-hosts the immuneACCESS table, in-frame sequences only. Its copies lack some clones; in the studies checked, an unresolved V gene accounts for under half of them, and the cause for the rest is not known. V, J and clone size reflect that table, while D and trimming were determined from the DNA. Within this sample are 55,000 to 65,000 clones, with 82% of them counted one time only. Of the sample, approximately 0.44% falls within the top ten clones.

The CDR3 runs 15 residues from the cysteine to the phenylalanine. The entry retains the CDR3 DNA only, 45 bases that are in frame from base 1. Reading the germline V gene gives CDR1 SGHRS and CDR2 YFSETQ. Trimming costs V 4 bases and J 2 bases, and their ends lie 15 bases apart. These data come from a study of memory CD4+ T cells and cytomegalovirus serostatus (dated by TCRdb to between 2018 and 2021). About the study as a whole: The 33 healthy Belgian adults in the cohort included 9 who were CMV seropositive and about 24 who were CMV seronegative. The study sequenced CD4+ memory TCRbeta repertoires of a Belgian cohort with known cytomegalovirus serostatus to replicate a published TCR-based CMV serostatus classifier. What the authors observed across the whole study: The results were interpreted as suggesting that the CMV-associated TCR signature is mostly present in the CD4+ memory repertoire. For predicting CMV serostatus, the median bootstrapped AUC was 0.95 using the original framework and about 0.9 using a US-trained random forest. A median bootstrapped AUC of almost 0.96 with a 95% CI of 0.76-1.00 was achieved on the Belgian cohort by the original-framework classifier. Unlike the original study, which covered naive and memory CD4+ and CD8+ populations, the Belgian study sequenced only CD4+CD45RO+ memory cells. Among the 150 to 200 previously reported CMV-associated TCRbeta sequences, 65 to 85 showed up in the CD4+ memory repertoires, with each one found in between one and five individuals.

The TCR originated in an adult in good health and CMV-seronegative. The sequence is built from TRBV5-1 and TRBJ1-1; the D gene is not confidently resolved. The sample was memory CD4+ T cells from blood. Read as DNA, the sequence is TGCGCCAGCAGCCCCGACGGGGTTATAAACACTGAAGCTTTCTTT. Its protein is CASSPDGVINTEAFF. Reference TRBV5-1 and TRBJ1-1 proteins supply the regions before and after the CDR3; the full variable domain is: KAGVTQTPRYLIKTRGQQVTLSCSPISGHRSVSWYQQTPGQGLQFLFEYFSETQRNKGNFPGRFSGRQFSNSRSEMNVSTLELGDSALYLCASSPDGVINTEAFFGQGTRLTVV.